The rows below give T cell receptor beta chains drawn from one sample of a study of Ad26.COV2.S vaccination and SARS-CoV-2 variants. The data were produced by immunoSEQ multiplex PCR, yet TCRdb's version contains in-frame clones alone and is incomplete. The table lists approximately 250,000 clones, approximately 88% of them singletons. Source: peripheral blood, taken in a trial of Ad26.COV2.S vaccine versus placebo. The receptors originated from a person between 18 and 60 years old who received the Ad26.COV2.S COVID-19 vaccine or a placebo. Both conserved end residues are part of each CDR3. D genes are given only for firm matches. Clone size is shown for a subset of rows, as once, few, many or a class of expanded clone.

>.|TRBJ1-1|.|TRBV4-2
CASSIPGYTEAFF
TGTGCCAGCAGCATCCCCGGATACACTGAAGCTTTCTTT
>.|TRBJ1-5|.|TRBV9
CASSQGGFNQPQHF
TGTGCCAGCAGTCAAGGGGGGTTCAATCAGCCCCAGCATTTT
>.|TRBJ1-2|.|TRBV6-5
CASSPPGHNYGYTF
TGTGCCAGCAGTCCCCCGGGACACAACTATGGCTACACCTTC
>.|TRBJ2-4|.|TRBV5-4
CASSFLGGHFTKNIQYF
TGTGCCAGCAGCTTCCTAGGGGGACACTTTACCAAAAACATTCAGTACTTC
>.|TRBJ2-1|.|TRBV7-2
CASSIDGSTYNEQFF
TGTGCCAGCAGTATTGACGGGAGCACCTACAATGAGCAGTTCTTC
>.|TRBJ2-3|TRBD2|TRBV9
CASSMGGSTDTQYF
TGTGCCAGCAGCATGGGAGGGAGCACAGATACGCAGTATTTT
>.|TRBJ1-5|.|TRBV19
CASSISSLGGWDDSNQPQHF
TGTGCCAGTAGTATATCATCCCTGGGGGGCTGGGACGATAGCAATCAGCCCCAGCATTTT
>.|TRBJ2-3|.|TRBV7-9
CASSLAYTDTQYF
TGTGCCAGCAGCTTAGCATACACAGATACGCAGTATTTT
>once|TRBJ2-1|.|TRBV9
CASSQRIDNEQFF
TGTGCCAGCAGCCAACGGATCGACAATGAGCAGTTCTTC
>.|TRBJ2-3|TRBD2|TRBV7-2
CASSLPRTSGIADTQYF
TGTGCCAGCAGCTTGCCCCGGACTAGCGGGATAGCAGATACGCAGTATTTT
>.|TRBJ2-5|.|TRBV29-1
CSVEGEETQYF
TGCAGCGTTGAAGGCGAAGAGACCCAGTACTTC
>.|TRBJ2-7|.|TRBV3-1/TRBV3-2
CASSQVGRAQSSYEQYF
TGTGCCAGCAGCCAAGTGGGAAGGGCCCAAAGCTCCTACGAGCAGTACTTC
>once|TRBJ1-5|.|TRBV19
CASSNGGNNQPQHF
TGTGCCAGTAGTAACGGCGGAAACAATCAGCCCCAGCATTTT
>.|TRBJ2-1|.|TRBV5-1
CASSFSINEQFF
TGCGCCAGCAGCTTCTCCATCAATGAGCAGTTCTTC
>.|TRBJ1-2|.|TRBV12-3/TRBV12-4
CAVQGFNYGYTF
TGTGCCGTACAGGGATTTAACTATGGCTACACCTTC